This TCR beta chain was documented in a study of human T cells and chemical hapten exposure. Study-wide results and caveats: Alopecia affecting every donor means their immune response may not match healthy people's. Expanded TCRs made up significantly more big CDR3 similarity clusters than controls did.

Under the authors' procedure: Sequenced samples showed a median of approximately 96,000 TCRs each, with counts running from about 20,000 to 690,000. One entry per CDR3 protein, called by TCRdb with MiXCR from the RACE reads. TCRdb's processing, not the authors' own work, is the source of the V and J calls. There are about 120,000 distinct CDR3 sequences in the sample; about 13% occur only once, and 2.8% lies in the top ten. The time point denotes: pre-sensitization, week 0. Treatment reported: therapeutic diphenylcyclopropenone sensitization with weekly scalp DPC. This clonotype was seen only once. The antigen remains unidentified. The specimen was whole blood, collected in connection with sensitization to the hapten diphenylcyclopropenone (DPC). This sequence originates from a young woman with alopecia areata. Some clones in this sample may be carry-over from other donors' samples.

The CDR3 region is CASSLFDSSYNEQFF. CDR3 in DNA: TGTGCCAGCAGTTTGTTTGACAGCTCCTACAATGAGCAGTTCTTC. The chain combines TRBV12-3 or TRBV12-4 with TRBJ2-1, with D perhaps matching TRBD1 (5 bases). The V and J ends lost 3 bases and 0 bases respectively, with 9 bases between them. The CDR3 has 15 residues.